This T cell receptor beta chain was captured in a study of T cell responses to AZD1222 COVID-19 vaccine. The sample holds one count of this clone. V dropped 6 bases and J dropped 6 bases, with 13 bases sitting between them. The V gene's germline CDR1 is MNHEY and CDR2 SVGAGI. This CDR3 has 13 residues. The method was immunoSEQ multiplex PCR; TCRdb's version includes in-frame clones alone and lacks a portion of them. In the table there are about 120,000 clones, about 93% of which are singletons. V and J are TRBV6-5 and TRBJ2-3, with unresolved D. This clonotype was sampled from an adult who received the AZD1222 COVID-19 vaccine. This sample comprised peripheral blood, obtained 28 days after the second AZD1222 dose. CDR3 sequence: CASSTRAADTQYF. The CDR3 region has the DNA TGTGCCAGCAGCACCCGGGCTGCGGATACGCAGTATTTT.